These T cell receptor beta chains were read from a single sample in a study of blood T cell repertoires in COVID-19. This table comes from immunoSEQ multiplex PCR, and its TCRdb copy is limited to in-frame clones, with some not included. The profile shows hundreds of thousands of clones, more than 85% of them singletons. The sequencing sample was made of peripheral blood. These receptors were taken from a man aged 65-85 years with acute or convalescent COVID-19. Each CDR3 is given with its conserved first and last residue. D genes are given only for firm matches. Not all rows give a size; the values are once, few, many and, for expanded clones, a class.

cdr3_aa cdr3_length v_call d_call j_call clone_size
CASSQSGTGQETQYF 15 TRBV4-3 TRBD1 TRBJ2-5 once
CASSLERGESGELFF 15 TRBV5-5 TRBD2 TRBJ2-2 NA
CSARLQGADSPLHF 14 TRBV29-1 TRBD1 TRBJ1-6 NA
CASSLVGAGMGNTIYF 16 TRBV7-2 NA TRBJ1-3 NA
CASQQGYGYTF 11 TRBV6-5 NA TRBJ1-2 NA
CASSLVAGPSGNTIYF 16 TRBV7-2 NA TRBJ1-3 NA
CARSSSGYTGELFF 14 TRBV5-3 NA TRBJ2-2 NA
CSASRTGASTDTQYF 15 TRBV20-1 TRBD1 TRBJ2-3 NA
CASSQRDSTNYGYTF 15 TRBV4-2 TRBD1 TRBJ1-2 NA
CASRPGQGVYNEQFF 15 TRBV7-2 TRBD1 TRBJ2-1 few
CASSYLRDRGSYTF 14 TRBV6-2/TRBV6-3 TRBD1 TRBJ1-2 NA
CASSRPTGVGEKLFF 15 TRBV19 TRBD1 TRBJ1-4 NA
CASSFRSGGPYKNIQYF 17 TRBV5-6 NA TRBJ2-4 NA
CASKVRQGVHEQYF 14 TRBV7-2 TRBD1 TRBJ2-7 NA
CASTPMGGGARREQFF 16 TRBV5-1 TRBD2 TRBJ2-1 NA
CASSLDEGGYTF 12 TRBV7-2 NA TRBJ1-2 NA
CAWSRGASYEQYF 13 TRBV30 NA TRBJ2-7 NA
CASSFGFTDTQYF 13 TRBV12-3/TRBV12-4 NA TRBJ2-3 few
CASSQDWGGNTGELFF 16 TRBV4-3 NA TRBJ2-2 NA
CASSPQGSGSFSNEQFF 17 TRBV5-4 TRBD2 TRBJ2-1 once
CASSQAASGTDTQYF 15 TRBV4-2 NA TRBJ2-3 NA
CATKLQNSNTGELFF 15 TRBV2 NA TRBJ2-2 NA
CASKKGVGGQETQYF 15 TRBV5-1 NA TRBJ2-5 NA
CASTNPSGGGSDTQYF 16 TRBV2 TRBD2 TRBJ2-3 few
CASSPTGQGYNEQFF 15 TRBV7-8 TRBD1 TRBJ2-1 NA
CASSLGPHYEQYF 13 TRBV28 NA TRBJ2-7 NA
CASSPRAHAMNTEAFF 16 TRBV5-1 NA TRBJ1-1 few
CASSLGRVNVLTF 13 TRBV5-8 NA TRBJ2-6 NA
CASSPSNTEAFF 12 TRBV18 NA TRBJ1-1 NA
CASSPWGADTQYF 13 TRBV5-1 NA TRBJ2-3 NA
CASSELASGRSRTQYF 16 TRBV2 TRBD2 TRBJ2-5 NA
CASSEGTIYSNQPQHF 16 TRBV6-1 NA TRBJ1-5 NA
CASTPGTGVEKLFF 14 TRBV28 TRBD1 TRBJ1-4 NA
CASSRLGQGYTDTQYF 16 TRBV27 TRBD1 TRBJ2-3 NA
CASSQAGDWEKLFF 14 TRBV3-1/TRBV3-2 NA TRBJ1-4 NA
CASSYSGGLNTIYF 14 TRBV6-6 NA TRBJ1-3 NA
CASSGGEYYEQYF 13 TRBV2 NA TRBJ2-7 once
CASSQGAQGASYGYTF 16 TRBV4-3 TRBD1 TRBJ1-2 NA
CASSVEIAGCTDTQYF 16 TRBV21-1 NA TRBJ2-3 NA
CASSPRLAGDGEQYF 15 TRBV7-2 TRBD2 TRBJ2-7 once
CASSPGGGGLVNTIYF 16 TRBV28 NA TRBJ1-3 NA
CASSEGVGSGGSYNEQFF 18 TRBV9 TRBD2 TRBJ2-1 NA
CASSYHKRTGEHTGELFF 18 TRBV6-2/TRBV6-3 TRBD1 TRBJ2-2 NA
CASSYVQKNSPLHF 14 TRBV6-6 NA TRBJ1-6 NA
CASTIDSLSGNTIYF 15 TRBV6-5 NA TRBJ1-3 NA
CSASPRTGLANYGYTF 16 TRBV20-1 TRBD1 TRBJ1-2 NA
CASSPQTGGKLFF 13 TRBV28 TRBD1 TRBJ1-4 NA
CAISAGGGTSTDTQYF 16 TRBV10-3 TRBD2 TRBJ2-3 NA
CASSRTGAGTGELFF 15 TRBV11-2 TRBD1 TRBJ2-2 NA
CASSREVRVGYEQYF 15 TRBV4-3 NA TRBJ2-7 NA